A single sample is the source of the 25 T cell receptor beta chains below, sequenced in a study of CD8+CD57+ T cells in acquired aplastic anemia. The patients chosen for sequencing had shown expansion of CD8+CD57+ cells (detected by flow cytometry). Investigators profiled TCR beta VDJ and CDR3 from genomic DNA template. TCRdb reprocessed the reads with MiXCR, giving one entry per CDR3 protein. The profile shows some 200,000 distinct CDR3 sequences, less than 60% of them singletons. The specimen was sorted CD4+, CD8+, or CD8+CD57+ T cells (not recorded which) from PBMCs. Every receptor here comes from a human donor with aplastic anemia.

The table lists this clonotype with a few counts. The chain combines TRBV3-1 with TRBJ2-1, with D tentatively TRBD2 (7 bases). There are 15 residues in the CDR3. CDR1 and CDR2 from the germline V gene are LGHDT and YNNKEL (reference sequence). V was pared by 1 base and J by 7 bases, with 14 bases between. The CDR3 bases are TGTGCCAGCAGCCAAGGGGGGGGGCGCAGAAATGAGCAGTTCTTC. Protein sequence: CASSQGGGRRNEQFF.

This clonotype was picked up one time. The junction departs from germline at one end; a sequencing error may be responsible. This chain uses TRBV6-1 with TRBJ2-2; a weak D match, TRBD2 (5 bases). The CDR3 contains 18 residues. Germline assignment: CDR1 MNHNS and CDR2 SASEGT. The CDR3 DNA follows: TGTGCCAGCAGTGAAGCAAACTGGGCAGTAAGGAACACCGGGGAGCTGGTTTTT. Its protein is CASSEANWAVRNTGELVF.

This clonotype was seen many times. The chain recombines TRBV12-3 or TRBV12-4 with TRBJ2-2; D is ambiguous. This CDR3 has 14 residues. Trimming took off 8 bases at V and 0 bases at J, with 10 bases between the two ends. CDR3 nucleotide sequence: TGTGCCAGCTTCGGGCCGACGAACACCGGGGAGCTGTTTTTT. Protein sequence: CASFGPTNTGELFF.

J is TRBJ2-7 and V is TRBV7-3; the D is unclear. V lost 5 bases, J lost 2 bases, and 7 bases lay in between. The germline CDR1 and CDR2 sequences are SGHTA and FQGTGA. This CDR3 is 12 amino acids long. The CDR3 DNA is TGTGCCAGCAGCCCCCCAGCCTACGAGCAGTACTTC. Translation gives CASSPPAYEQYF.

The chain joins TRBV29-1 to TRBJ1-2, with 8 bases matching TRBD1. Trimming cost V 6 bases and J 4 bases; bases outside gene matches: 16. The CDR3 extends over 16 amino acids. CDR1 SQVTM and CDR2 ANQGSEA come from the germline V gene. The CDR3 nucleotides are TGCAGCGTCGTTCCCACCCCGGGACAGGCGACCTATGGCTACACCTTC. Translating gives CSVVPTPGQATYGYTF.

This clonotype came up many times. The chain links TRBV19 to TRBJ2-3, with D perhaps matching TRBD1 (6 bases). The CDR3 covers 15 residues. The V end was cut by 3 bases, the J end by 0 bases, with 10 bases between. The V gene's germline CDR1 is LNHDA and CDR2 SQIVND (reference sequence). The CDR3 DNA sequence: TGTGCCAGTAGTATGGGGGCGCGGAGCACAGATACGCAGTATTTT. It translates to CASSMGARSTDTQYF.

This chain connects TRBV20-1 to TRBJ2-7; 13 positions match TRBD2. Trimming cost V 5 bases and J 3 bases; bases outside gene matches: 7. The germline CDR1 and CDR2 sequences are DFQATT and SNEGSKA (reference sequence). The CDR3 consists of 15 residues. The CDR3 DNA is TGCAGTGCTGGATCCGGGACTAGCGGGATCTACGAGCAGTACTTC. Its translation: CSAGSGTSGIYEQYF.

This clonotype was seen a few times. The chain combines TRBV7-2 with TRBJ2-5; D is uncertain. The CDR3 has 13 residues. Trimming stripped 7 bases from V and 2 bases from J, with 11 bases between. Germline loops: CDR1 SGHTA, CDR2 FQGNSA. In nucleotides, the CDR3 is TGTGCCAGCACCAACACTGGACAAGAGACCCAGTACTTC. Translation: CASTNTGQETQYF.

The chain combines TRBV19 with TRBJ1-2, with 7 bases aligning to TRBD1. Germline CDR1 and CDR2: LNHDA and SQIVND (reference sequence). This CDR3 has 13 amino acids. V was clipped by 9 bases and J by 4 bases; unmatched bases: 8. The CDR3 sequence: CASTRGGSYGYTF. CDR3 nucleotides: TGTGCCAGCACCCGAGGGGGCTCCTATGGCTACACCTTC.

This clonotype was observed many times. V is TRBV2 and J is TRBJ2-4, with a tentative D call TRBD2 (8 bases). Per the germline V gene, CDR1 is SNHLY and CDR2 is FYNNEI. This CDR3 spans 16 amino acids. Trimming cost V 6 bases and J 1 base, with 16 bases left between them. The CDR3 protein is CASRDRTSSAKNIQYF. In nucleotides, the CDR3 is TGTGCCAGCAGGGACAGGACTAGCTCTGCCAAAAACATTCAGTACTTC.

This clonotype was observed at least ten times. DNA for the CDR3: TGTGCCAGCAGCGCCCGGGACAGGAACTATGGCTACACCTTC. Its protein product is CASSARDRNYGYTF. The V call is TRBV5-8, the J call TRBJ1-2; the match to TRBD1 covers 8 bases. V shed 4 bases and J 2 bases; nucleotides not matched to a gene: 4. The CDR3 consists of 14 residues. From germline, CDR1 is SGHTS and CDR2 YDEGEE.

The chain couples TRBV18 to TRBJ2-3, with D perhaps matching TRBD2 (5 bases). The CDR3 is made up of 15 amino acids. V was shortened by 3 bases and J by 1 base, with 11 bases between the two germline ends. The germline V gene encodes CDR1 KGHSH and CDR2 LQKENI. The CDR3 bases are TGTGCCAGCTCACCCACTTGGACTCGCACAGATACGCAGTATTTT. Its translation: CASSPTWTRTDTQYF.

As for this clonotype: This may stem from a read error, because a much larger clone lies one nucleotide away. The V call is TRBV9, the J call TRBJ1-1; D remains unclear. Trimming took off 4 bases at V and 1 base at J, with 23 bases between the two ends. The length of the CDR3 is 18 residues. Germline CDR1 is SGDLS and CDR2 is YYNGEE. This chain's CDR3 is CASSQPPALGPSNTEAFF. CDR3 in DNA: TGTGCCAGCAGCCAACCCCCCGCCTTAGGACCGTCGAACACTGAAGCTTTCTTT.

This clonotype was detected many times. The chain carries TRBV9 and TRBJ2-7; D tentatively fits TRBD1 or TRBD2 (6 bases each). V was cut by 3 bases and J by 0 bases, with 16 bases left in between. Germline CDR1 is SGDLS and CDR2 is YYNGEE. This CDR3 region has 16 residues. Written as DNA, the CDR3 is TGTGCCAGCAGCGAGGGGGGCGGGCCCAGCTCCTACGAGCAGTACTTC. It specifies CASSEGGGPSSYEQYF.

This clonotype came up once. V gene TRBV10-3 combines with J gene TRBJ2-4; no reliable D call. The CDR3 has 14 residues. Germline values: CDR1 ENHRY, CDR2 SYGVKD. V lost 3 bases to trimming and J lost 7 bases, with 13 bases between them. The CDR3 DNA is TGTGCCATCAGTGATAAGGGCTTCGACAACATTCAGTACTTC. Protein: CAISDKGFDNIQYF.

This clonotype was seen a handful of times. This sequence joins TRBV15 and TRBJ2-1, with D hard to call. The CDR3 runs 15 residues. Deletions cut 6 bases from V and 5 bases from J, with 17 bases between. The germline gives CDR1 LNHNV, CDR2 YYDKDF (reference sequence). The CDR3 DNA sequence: TGTGCCACCAGTACGACTCTCGGTTCGGACAATGAGCAGTTCTTC. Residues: CATSTTLGSDNEQFF. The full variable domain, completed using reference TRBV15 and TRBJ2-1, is DAMVIQNPRYQVTQFGKPVTLSCSQTLNHNVMYWYQQKSSQAPKLLFHYYDKDFNNEADTPDNFQSRRPNTSFCFLDIRSPGLGDTAMYLCATSTTLGSDNEQFFGPGTRLTVL.

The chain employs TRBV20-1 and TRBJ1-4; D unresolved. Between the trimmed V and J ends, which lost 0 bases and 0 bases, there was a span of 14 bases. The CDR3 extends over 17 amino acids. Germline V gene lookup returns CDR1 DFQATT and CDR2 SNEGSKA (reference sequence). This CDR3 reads CSARDAGRQATNEKLFF. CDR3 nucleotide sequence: TGCAGTGCTAGAGATGCAGGCAGACAAGCAACTAATGAAAAACTGTTTTTT.

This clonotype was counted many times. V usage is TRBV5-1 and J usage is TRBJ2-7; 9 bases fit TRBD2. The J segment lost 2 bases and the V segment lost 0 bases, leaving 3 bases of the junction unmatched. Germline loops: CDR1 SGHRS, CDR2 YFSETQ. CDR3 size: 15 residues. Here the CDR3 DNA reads TGCGCCAGCAGCTTGGGACTAGCGGCGACCTACGAGCAGTACTTC. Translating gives CASSLGLAATYEQYF.

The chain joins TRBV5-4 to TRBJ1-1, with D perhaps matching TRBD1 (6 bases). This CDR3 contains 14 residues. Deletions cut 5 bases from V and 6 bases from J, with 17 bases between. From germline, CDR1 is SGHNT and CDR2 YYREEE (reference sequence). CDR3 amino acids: CASRGAGAPAEAFF. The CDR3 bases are TGTGCCAGCAGGGGGGCAGGGGCGCCGGCTGAAGCTTTCTTT.

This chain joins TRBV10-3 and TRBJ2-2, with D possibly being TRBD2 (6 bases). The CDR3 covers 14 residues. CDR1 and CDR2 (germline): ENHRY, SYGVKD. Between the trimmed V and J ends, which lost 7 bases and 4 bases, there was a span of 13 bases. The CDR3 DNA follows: TGTGCCATCAATAGACTAGGAACCACCGGGGAGCTGTTTTTT. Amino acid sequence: CAINRLGTTGELFF.

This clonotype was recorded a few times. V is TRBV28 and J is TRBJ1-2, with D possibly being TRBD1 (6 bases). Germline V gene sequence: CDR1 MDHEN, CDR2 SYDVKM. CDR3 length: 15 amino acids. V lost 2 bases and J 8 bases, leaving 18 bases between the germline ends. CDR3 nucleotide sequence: TGTGCCAGCAGTTTACCCACCGCACAGGGATACGGCTACACCTTC. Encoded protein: CASSLPTAQGYGYTF.

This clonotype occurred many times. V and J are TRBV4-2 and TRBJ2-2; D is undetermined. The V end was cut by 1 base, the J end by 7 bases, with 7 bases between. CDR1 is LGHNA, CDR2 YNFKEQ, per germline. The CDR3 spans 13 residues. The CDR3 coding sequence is TGTGCCAGCAGCCAAGGGCCGGACGGGGAGCTGTTTTTT. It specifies CASSQGPDGELFF.

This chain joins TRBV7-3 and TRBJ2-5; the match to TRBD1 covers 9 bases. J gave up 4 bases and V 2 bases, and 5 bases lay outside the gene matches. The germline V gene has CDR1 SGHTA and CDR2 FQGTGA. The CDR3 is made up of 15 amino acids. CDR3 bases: TGTGCCAGCAGCTTAGGGGACAGGGTCGGAGAGACCCAGTACTTC. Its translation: CASSLGDRVGETQYF.

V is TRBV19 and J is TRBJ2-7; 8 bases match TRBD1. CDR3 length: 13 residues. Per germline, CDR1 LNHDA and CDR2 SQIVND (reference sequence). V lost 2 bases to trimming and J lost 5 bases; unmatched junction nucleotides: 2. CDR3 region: CASSIQGAHEQYF. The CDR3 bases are TGTGCCAGTAGTATACAGGGGGCACACGAGCAGTACTTC.

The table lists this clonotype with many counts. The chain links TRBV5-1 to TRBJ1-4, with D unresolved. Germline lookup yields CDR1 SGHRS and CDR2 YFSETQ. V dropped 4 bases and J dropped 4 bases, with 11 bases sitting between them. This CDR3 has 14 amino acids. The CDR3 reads CASSPGHGNEKLFF. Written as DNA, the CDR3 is TGCGCCAGCAGCCCCGGCCACGGTAATGAAAAACTGTTTTTT.